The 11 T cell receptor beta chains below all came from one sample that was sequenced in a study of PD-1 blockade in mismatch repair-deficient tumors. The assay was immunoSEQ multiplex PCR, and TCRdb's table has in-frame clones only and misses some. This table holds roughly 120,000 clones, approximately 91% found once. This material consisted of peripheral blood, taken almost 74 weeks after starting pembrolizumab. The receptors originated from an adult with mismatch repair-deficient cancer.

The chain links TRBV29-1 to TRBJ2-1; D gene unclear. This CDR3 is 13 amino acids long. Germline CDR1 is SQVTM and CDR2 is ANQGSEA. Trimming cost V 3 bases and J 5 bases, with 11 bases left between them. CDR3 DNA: TGCAGCGTTGATCCCACTCGTAACAATGAGCAGTTCTTC. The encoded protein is CSVDPTRNNEQFF.

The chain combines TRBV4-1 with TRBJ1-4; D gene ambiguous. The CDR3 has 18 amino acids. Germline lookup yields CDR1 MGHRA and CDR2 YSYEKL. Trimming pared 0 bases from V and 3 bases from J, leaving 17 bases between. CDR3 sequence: CASSQDIPRFAANEKLFF. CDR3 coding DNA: TGCGCCAGCAGCCAAGATATTCCCAGGTTCGCTGCTAATGAAAAACTGTTTTTT.

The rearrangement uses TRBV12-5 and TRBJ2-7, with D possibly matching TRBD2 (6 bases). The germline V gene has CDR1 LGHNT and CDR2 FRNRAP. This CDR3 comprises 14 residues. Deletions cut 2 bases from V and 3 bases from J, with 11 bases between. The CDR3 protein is CASGLLASDYEQYF. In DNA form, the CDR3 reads TGTGCTAGTGGTTTGTTGGCTAGCGACTACGAGCAGTACTTC.

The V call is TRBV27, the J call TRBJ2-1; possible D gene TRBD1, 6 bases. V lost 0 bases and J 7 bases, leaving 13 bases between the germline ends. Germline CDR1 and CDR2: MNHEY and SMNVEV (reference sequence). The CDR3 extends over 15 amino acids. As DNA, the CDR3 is TGTGCCAGCAGTTTATCAACAGGGTCAGTGAATGAGCAGTTCTTC. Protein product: CASSLSTGSVNEQFF.

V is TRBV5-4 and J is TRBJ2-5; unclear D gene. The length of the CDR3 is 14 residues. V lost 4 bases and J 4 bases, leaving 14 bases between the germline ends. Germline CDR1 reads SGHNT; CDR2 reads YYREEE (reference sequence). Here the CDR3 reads CASSPPGSLETQYF. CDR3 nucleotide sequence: TGTGCCAGCAGCCCACCTGGCAGCCTAGAGACCCAGTACTTC.

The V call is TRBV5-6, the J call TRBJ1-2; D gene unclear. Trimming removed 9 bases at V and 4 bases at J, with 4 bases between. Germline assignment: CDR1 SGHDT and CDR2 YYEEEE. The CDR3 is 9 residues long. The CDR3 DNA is TGTGCCATCCCCTATGGCTACACCTTC. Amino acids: CAIPYGYTF.

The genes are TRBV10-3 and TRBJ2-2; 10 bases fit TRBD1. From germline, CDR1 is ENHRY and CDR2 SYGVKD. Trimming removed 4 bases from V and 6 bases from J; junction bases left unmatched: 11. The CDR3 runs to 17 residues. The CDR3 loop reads CAISARQGAPGAGELFF. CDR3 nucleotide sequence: TGTGCCATCAGTGCCCGACAGGGGGCGCCAGGCGCCGGGGAGCTGTTTTTT.

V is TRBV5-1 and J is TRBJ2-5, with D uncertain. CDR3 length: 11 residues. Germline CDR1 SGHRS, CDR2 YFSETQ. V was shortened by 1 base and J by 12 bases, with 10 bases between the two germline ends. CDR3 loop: CASSLNHGKYF. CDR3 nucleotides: TGCGCCAGCAGCTTGAACCACGGAAAGTACTTC.

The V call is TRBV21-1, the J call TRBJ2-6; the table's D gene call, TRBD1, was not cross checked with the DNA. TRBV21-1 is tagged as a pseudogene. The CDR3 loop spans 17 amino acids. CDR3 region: CASSTHRDRSGANVLTF. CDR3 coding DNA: TGTGCCAGCAGCACACACCGGGACAGGAGTGGGGCCAACGTCCTGACTTTC.

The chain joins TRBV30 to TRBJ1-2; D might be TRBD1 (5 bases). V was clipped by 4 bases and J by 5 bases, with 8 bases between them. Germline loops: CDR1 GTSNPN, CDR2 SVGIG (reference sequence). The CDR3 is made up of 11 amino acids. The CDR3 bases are TGTGCCTGGACAGGGACTTATGGCTACACCTTC. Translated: CAWTGTYGYTF.

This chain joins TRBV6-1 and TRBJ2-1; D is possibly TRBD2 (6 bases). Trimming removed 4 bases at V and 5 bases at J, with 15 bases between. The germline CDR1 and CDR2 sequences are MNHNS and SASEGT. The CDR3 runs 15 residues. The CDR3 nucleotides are TGTGCCAGCAGTGTGTGGGGGGAGTCAGACAATGAGCAGTTCTTC. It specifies CASSVWGESDNEQFF.